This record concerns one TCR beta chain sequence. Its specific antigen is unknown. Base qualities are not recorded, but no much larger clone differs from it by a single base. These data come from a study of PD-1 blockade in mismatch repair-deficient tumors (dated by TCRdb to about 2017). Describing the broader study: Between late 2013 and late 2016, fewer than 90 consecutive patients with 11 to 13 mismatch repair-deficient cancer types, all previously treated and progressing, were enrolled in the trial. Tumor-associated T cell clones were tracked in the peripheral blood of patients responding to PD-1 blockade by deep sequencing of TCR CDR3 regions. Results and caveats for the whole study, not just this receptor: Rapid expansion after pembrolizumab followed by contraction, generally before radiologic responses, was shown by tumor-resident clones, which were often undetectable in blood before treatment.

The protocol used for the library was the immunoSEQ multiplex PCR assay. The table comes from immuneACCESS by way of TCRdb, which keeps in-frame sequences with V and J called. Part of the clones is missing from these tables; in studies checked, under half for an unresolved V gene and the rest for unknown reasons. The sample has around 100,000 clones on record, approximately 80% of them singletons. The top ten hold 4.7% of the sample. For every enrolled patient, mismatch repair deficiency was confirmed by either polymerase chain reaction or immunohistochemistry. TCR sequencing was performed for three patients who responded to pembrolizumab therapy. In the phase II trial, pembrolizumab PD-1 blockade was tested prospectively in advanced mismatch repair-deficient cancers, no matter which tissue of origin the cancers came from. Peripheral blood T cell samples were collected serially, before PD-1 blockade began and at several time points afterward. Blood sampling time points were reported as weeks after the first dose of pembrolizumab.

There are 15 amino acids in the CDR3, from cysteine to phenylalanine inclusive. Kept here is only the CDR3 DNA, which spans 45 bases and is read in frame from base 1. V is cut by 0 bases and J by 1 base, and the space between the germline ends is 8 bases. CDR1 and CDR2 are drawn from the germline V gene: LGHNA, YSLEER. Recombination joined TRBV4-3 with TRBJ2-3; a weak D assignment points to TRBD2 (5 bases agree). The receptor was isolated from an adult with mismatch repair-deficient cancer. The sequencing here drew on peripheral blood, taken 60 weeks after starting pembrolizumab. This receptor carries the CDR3 CASSQDSGRTDTQYF. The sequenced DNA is TGCGCCAGCAGCCAAGACAGCGGTCGCACAGATACGCAGTATTTT.